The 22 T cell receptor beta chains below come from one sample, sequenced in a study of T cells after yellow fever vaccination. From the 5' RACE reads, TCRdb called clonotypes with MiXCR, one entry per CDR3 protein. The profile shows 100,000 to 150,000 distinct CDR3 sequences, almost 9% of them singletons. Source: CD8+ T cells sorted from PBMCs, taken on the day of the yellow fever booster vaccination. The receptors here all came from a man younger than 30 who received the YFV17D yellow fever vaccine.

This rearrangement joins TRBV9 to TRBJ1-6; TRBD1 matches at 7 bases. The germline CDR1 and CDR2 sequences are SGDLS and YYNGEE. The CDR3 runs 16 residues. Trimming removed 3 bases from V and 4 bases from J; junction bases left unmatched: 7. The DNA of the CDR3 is TGTGCCAGCAGCGCAAAGGGACAGAAGTATAATTCACCCCTCCACTTT. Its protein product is CASSAKGQKYNSPLHF.

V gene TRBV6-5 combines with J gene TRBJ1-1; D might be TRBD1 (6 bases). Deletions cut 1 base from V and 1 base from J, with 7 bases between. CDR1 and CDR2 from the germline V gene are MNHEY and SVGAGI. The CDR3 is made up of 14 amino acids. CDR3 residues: CASSYLGGNTEAFF. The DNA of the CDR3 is TGTGCCAGCAGTTACTTAGGGGGGAACACTGAAGCTTTCTTT.

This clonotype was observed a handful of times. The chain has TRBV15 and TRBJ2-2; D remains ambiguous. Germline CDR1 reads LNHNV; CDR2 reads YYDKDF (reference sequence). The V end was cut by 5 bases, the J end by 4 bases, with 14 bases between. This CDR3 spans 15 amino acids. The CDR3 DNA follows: TGTGCCACCAGCTTATCTTCGAGTAGCACCGGGGAGCTGTTTTTT. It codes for CATSLSSSSTGELFF.

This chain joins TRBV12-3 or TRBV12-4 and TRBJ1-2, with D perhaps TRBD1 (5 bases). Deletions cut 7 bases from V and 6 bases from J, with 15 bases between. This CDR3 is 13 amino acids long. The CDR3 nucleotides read TGTGCCAGCACCAGTTGGCAGGGTGATGGCTACACCTTC. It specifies CASTSWQGDGYTF.

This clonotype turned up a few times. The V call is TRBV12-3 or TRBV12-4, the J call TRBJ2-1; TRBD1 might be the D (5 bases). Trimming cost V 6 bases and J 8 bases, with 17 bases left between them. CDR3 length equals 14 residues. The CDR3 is CASSLPAGLDEQFF. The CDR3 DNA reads TGTGCCAGCAGCCTACCGGCAGGGTTAGATGAGCAGTTCTTC.

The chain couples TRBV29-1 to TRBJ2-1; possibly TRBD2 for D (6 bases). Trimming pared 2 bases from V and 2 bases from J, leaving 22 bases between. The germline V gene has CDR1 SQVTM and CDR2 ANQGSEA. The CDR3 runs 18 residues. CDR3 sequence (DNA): TGCAGCGTTGAAATGCGGGGATCCTATCCTGGTCCCTACAATGAGCAGTTCTTC. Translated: CSVEMRGSYPGPYNEQFF.

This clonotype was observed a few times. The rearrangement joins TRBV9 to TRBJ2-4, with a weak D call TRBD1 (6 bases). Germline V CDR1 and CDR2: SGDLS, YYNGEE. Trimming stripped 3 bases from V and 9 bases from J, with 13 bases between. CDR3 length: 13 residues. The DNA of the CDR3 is TGTGCCAGCAGCGGAGCAGGGGATGGCATTCAGTACTTC. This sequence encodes CASSGAGDGIQYF.

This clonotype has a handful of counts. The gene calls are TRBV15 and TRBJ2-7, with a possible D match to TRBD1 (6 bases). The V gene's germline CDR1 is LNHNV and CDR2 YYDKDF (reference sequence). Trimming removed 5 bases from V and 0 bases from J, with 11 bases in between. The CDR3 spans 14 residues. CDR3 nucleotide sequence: TGTGCCACCAGCGGTACAGGGAGCTCCTACGAGCAGTACGTC. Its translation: CATSGTGSSYEQYV.

The CDR3 region is CASSLQITNTGELFF. For the CDR3, the DNA is TGTGCCAGCAGCTTGCAGATCACGAACACCGGGGAGCTGTTTTTT. The chain links TRBV7-6 to TRBJ2-2; D unclear. CDR3 length: 15 amino acids. V lost 3 bases and J lost 0, with 8 bases in between. CDR1 and CDR2 (germline): SGHVS, FNYEAQ.

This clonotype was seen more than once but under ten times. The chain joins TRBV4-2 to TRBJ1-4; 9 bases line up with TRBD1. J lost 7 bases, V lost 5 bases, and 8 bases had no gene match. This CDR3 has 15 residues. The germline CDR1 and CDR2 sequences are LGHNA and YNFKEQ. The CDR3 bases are TGTGCCAGCAGCGAGCCGGGACAGGGACGTGAAAAACTGTTTTTT. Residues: CASSEPGQGREKLFF.

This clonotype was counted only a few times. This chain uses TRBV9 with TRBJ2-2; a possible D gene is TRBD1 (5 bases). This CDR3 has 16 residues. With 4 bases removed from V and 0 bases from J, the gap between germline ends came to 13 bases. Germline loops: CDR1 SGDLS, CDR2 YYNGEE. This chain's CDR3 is CASSRLDSSNTGELFF. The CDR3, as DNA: TGTGCCAGCAGCCGTCTAGACAGCTCGAACACCGGGGAGCTGTTTTTT.

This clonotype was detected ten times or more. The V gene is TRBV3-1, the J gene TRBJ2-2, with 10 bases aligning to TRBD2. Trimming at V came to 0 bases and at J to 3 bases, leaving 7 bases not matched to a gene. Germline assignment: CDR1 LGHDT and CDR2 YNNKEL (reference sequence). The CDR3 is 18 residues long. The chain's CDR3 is CASSQEQAGGPYTGELFF. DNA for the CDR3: TGTGCCAGCAGCCAAGAACAAGCGGGGGGGCCTTACACCGGGGAGCTGTTTTTT. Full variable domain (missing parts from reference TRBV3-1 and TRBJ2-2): DTAVSQTPKYLVTQMGNDKSIKCEQNLGHDTMYWYKQDSKKFLKIMFSYNNKELIINETVPNRFSPKSPDKAHLNLHINSLELGDSAVYFCASSQEQAGGPYTGELFFGEGSRLTVL.

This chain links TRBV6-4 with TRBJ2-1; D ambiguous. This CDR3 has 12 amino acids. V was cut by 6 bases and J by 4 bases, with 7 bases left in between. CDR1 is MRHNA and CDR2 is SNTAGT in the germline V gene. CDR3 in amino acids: CASRNGYNEQFF. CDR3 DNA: TGTGCCAGCAGGAACGGTTACAATGAGCAGTTCTTC.

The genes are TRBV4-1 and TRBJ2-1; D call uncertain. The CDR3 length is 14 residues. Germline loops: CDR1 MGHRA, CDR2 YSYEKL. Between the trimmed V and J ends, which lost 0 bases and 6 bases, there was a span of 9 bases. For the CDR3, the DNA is TGCGCCAGCAGCCAAGACCCAGGCGCCAATGAGCAGTTCTTC. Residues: CASSQDPGANEQFF.

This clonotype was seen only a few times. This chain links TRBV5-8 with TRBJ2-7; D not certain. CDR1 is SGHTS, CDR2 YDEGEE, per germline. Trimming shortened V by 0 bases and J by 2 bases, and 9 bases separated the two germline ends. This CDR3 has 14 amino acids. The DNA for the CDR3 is TGTGCCAGCAGCTTGGTTCTGATGACCTACGAGCAGTACTTC. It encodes CASSLVLMTYEQYF.

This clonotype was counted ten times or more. The CDR3: CASSSQGYGYEQYF. CDR3 DNA sequence: TGTGCCAGCAGCTCACAGGGGTATGGCTACGAGCAGTACTTC. The chain is built from TRBV7-2 and TRBJ2-7, with 7 bases matching TRBD1. The germline V gene encodes CDR1 SGHTA and CDR2 FQGNSA. Trimming removed 4 bases from V and 3 bases from J; junction bases left unmatched: 6. The CDR3 length is 14 residues.

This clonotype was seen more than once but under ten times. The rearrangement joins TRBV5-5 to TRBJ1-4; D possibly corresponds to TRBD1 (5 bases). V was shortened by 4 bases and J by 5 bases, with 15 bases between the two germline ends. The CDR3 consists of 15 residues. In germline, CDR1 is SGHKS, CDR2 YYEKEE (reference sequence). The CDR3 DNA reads TGTGCCAGCAGCGGCGCTCAGGGTATAAATGAAAAACTGTTTTTT. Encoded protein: CASSGAQGINEKLFF.

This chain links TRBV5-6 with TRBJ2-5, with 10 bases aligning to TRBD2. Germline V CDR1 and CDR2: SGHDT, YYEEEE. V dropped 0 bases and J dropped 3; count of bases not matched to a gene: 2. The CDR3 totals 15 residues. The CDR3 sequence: CASSLASGGEETQYF. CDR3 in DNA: TGTGCCAGCAGCTTGGCTAGCGGGGGCGAAGAGACCCAGTACTTC.

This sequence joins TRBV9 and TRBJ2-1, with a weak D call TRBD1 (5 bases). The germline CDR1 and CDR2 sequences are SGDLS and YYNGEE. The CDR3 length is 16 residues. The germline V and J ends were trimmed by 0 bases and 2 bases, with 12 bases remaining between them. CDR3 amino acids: CASSVESLGAYNEQFF. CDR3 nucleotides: TGTGCCAGCAGCGTAGAATCCCTAGGGGCCTACAATGAGCAGTTCTTC.

This chain's CDR3 is CSASPSGLIYEQYF. CDR3 in DNA: TGCAGTGCTAGCCCCTCGGGGCTTATCTACGAGCAGTACTTC. The chain employs TRBV20-1 and TRBJ2-7, with D perhaps assigned TRBD1 or TRBD2 (5 bases each). The V gene lost 3 bases and the J gene lost 3 bases, with 15 bases spanning the gap. The CDR3 consists of 14 residues. Looked up from germline, CDR1 is DFQATT and CDR2 is SNEGSKA (reference sequence).

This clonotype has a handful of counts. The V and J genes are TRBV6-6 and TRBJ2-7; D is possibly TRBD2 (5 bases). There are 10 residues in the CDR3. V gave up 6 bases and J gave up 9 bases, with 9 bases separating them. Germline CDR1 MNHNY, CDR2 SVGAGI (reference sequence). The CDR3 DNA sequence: TGTGCCAGCAGCCGAGAGGGGCAGTACTTC. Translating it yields CASSREGQYF.

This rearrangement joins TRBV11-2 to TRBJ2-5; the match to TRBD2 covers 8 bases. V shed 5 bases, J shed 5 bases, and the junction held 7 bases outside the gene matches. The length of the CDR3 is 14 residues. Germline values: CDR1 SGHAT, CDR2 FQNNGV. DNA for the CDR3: TGTGCCAGCAGCCGCACTAGCGGTTCGGAGACCCAGTACTTC. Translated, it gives CASSRTSGSETQYF. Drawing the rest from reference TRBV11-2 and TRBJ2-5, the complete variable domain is EAGVAQSPRYKIIEKRQSVAFWCNPISGHATLYWYQQILGQGPKLLIQFQNNGVVDDSQLPKDRFSAERLKGVDSTLKIQPAKLEDSAVYLCASSRTSGSETQYFGPGTRLLVL.